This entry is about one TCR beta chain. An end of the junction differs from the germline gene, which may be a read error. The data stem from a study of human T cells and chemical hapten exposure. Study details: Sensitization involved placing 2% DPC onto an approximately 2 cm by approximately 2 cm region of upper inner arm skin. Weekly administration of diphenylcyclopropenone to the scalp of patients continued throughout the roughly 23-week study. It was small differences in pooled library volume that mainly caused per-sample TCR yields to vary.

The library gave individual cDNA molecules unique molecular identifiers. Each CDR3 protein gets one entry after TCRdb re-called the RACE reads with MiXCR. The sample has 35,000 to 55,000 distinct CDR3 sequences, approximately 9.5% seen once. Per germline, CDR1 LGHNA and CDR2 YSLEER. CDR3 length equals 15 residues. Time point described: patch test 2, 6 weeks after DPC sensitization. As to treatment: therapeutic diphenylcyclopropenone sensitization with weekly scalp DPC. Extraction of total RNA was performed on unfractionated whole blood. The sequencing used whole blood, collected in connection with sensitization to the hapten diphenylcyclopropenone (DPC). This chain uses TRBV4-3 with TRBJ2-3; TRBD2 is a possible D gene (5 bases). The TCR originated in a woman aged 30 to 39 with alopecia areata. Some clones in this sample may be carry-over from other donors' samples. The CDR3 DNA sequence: TGCGCCAGCAGCCGGACCACTTCTAGCACAGATACGCAGTTTTTT. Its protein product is CASSRTTSSTDTQFF.